These T cell receptor beta chains were read from a single sample in a study of radiation and T cells in renal cell carcinoma. Repertoires were generated with immunoSEQ multiplex PCR, while TCRdb's copy carries only in-frame clones and drops some. The sample includes under 100,000 clones, 85% of them seen just once. The specimen was blood, collected from a patient whose treatment included radiotherapy and nephrectomy. These receptors all come from a man aged 45-65 years with renal cell carcinoma. Both conserved end residues are part of each CDR3. D genes are given only for firm matches. Clone size is shown for a subset of rows, as once, few, many or a class of expanded clone.

d_gene: NA
j_gene: TRBJ2-1
v_gene: TRBV5-5
abundance: NA
CDR3aa: CASSLGITGIYNEQFF
CDR3nt: TGTGCCAGCAGCTTGGGGATTACAGGGATCTACAATGAGCAGTTCTTC

d_gene: NA
j_gene: TRBJ1-3
v_gene: TRBV6-1
abundance: NA
CDR3aa: CASSDRFSGNTIYF
CDR3nt: TGTGCCAGCAGTGATAGGTTCTCTGGAAACACCATATATTTT

d_gene: NA
j_gene: TRBJ2-3
v_gene: TRBV19
abundance: once
CDR3aa: CASSIMGDTQYF
CDR3nt: TGTGCCAGTAGTATAATGGGAGATACGCAGTATTTT

d_gene: NA
j_gene: TRBJ1-1
v_gene: TRBV2
abundance: few
CDR3aa: CASSEWDLNTEAFF
CDR3nt: TGTGCCAGCAGTGAATGGGATTTGAACACTGAAGCTTTCTTT

d_gene: NA
j_gene: TRBJ1-5
v_gene: TRBV28
abundance: few
CDR3aa: CASSLPSALNQPQHF
CDR3nt: TGTGCCAGCAGTTTACCCAGCGCTCTCAATCAGCCCCAGCATTTT

d_gene: TRBD2
j_gene: TRBJ2-7
v_gene: TRBV7-2
abundance: once
CDR3aa: CASSLESGGSSYEQYF
CDR3nt: TGTGCCAGCAGCTTAGAAAGCGGGGGGAGCTCCTACGAGCAGTACTTC

d_gene: TRBD1
j_gene: TRBJ1-5
v_gene: TRBV28
abundance: NA
CDR3aa: CASSYMGTGINQPQHF
CDR3nt: TGTGCCAGCAGCTATATGGGGACAGGGATTAATCAGCCCCAGCATTTT

d_gene: NA
j_gene: TRBJ2-7
v_gene: TRBV10-3
abundance: NA
CDR3aa: CAIRSTGTTYEQYF
CDR3nt: TGTGCCATCAGATCAACAGGGACTACCTACGAGCAGTACTTC

d_gene: NA
j_gene: TRBJ1-2
v_gene: TRBV2
abundance: few
CDR3aa: CASSEMGAYGYTF
CDR3nt: TGTGCCAGCAGTGAAATGGGGGCGTATGGCTACACCTTC

d_gene: NA
j_gene: TRBJ2-7
v_gene: TRBV7-8
abundance: NA
CDR3aa: CASSLAKVDIEQYF
CDR3nt: TGTGCCAGCAGCTTAGCGAAGGTAGATATAGAGCAGTACTTC

d_gene: NA
j_gene: TRBJ2-2
v_gene: TRBV7-9
abundance: NA
CDR3aa: CASSLRGHKGTGELFF
CDR3nt: TGTGCCAGCAGCTTACGGGGGCACAAGGGCACCGGGGAGCTGTTTTTT